This TCR beta chain was documented in a study of shared clonotypes between healthy human individuals. TCRdb's copy holds only in-frame clones and misses some; the assay was immunoSEQ multiplex PCR. This table has approximately 530,000 clones, more than 95% appearing once. This clone was detected only a few times. Distinct nucleotide sequences in the sample also encode this CDR3. This CDR3 is 14 amino acids long. The ends were cut back, 0 bases at V and 1 base at J, with 4 bases in the middle. The V gene's germline CDR1 is SGDLS and CDR2 YYNGEE. The rearrangement joins TRBV9 to TRBJ2-2; D gene ambiguous. This receptor was identified in a woman in her 30s in good health. The material sequenced was naive CD4+ T cells sorted from blood. Regarding subset: CD45RA+ positively selected. CDR3 DNA sequence: TGTGCCAGCAGCGTAGGGGGGAACACCGGGGAGCTGTTTTTT. As protein: CASSVGGNTGELFF.